The 32 T cell receptor beta chains listed next were all sequenced from one sample in a study of PD-L1 blockade in urothelial cancer. Data came from immunoSEQ multiplex PCR; TCRdb stores just in-frame clones and leaves some out. The sample holds tens of thousands of clones, roughly four fifths seen once. The time point: pretreatment peripheral blood. Source: PBMCs, taken around atezolizumab (anti-PD-L1) treatment. These receptor sequences come from a man in his 60s with urothelial cancer.

The chain has TRBV9 and TRBJ1-2; 12 bases line up with TRBD1. Unmatched junction bases numbered 4, after V lost 0 bases and J lost 4 bases. There are 16 residues in the CDR3. Germline CDR1 and CDR2: SGDLS and YYNGEE. DNA of the CDR3: TGTGCCAGCAGCGTAGAACCGGGACAGGGGGCCTATGGCTACACCTTC. Translated: CASSVEPGQGAYGYTF.

The chain combines TRBV5-1 with TRBJ1-2; no definite D call. The CDR3 totals 13 residues. Germline-derived CDR1 and CDR2 are SGHRS and YFSETQ. The V and J ends lost 4 bases and 2 bases respectively, with 9 bases between them. Written as DNA, the CDR3 is TGCGCCAGCAGCCCGGGTCTAAACTATGGCTACACCTTC. Translating it yields CASSPGLNYGYTF.

This clone was detected a few times. The rearrangement joins TRBV7-2 to TRBJ1-2; TRBD1 matches 9 bases. CDR3 length equals 13 residues. V dropped 4 bases and J dropped 8; count of bases not matched to a gene: 5. The germline V gene encodes CDR1 SGHTA and CDR2 FQGNSA. The CDR3 here is CASSYRGPWGYTF. CDR3 sequence (DNA): TGTGCCAGCAGCTACAGGGGGCCCTGGGGCTACACCTTC.

This clone is a singleton in its sample. The chain uses TRBV5-8 and TRBJ2-4, with TRBD2 matching over 8 bases. The CDR3 runs 13 residues. Per germline, CDR1 SGHTS and CDR2 YDEGEE. J gave up 15 bases and V 4 bases, and 12 bases lay outside the gene matches. The CDR3 loop reads CASSARRGGPVYF. CDR3 in DNA: TGTGCCAGCAGCGCTCGACGGGGGGGTCCGGTGTACTTC. Filled out from reference TRBV5-8 and TRBJ2-4, the complete variable domain reads EAGVTQSPTHLIKTRGQQATLRCSPISGHTSVYWYQQALGLGLQFLLWYDEGEERNRGNFPPRFSGRQFPNYSSELNVNALELEDSALYLCASSARRGGPVYFGAGTRLSVL.

The chain combines TRBV6-1 with TRBJ1-6; a weak D match, TRBD1 (5 bases). The CDR3 is 15 amino acids. Germline V gene sequence: CDR1 MNHNS, CDR2 SASEGT. With 6 bases removed from V and 7 bases from J, the gap between germline ends came to 16 bases. Here the CDR3 reads CASRDPGRVNSPLHF. The CDR3 DNA is TGTGCCAGCAGGGACCCGGGCAGGGTCAATTCACCCCTCCACTTT.

The rearrangement links TRBV4-1 to TRBJ2-1, with 8 positions matching TRBD1. V shed 3 bases and J 4 bases; nucleotides not matched to a gene: 14. Germline-derived CDR1 and CDR2 are MGHRA and YSYEKL. This CDR3 spans 18 amino acids. The CDR3 bases are TGCGCCAGCAGCCAGGAGATCCCGATGACAGGGGTATACAATGAGCAGTTCTTC. Its protein is CASSQEIPMTGVYNEQFF.

The rearrangement uses TRBV5-6 and TRBJ2-7; 7 bases line up with TRBD1. Germline V lookup: CDR1 SGHDT, CDR2 YYEEEE. J gave up 6 bases and V 0 bases, and 6 bases lay outside the gene matches. The CDR3 is 14 residues long. In nucleotides, the CDR3 is TGTGCCAGCAGCTTGGGACAGGGAGTGGCCGAGCAGTACTTC. Its translation: CASSLGQGVAEQYF.

The chain links TRBV4-1 to TRBJ1-2; 7 bases map to TRBD1. Germline-derived CDR1 and CDR2 are MGHRA and YSYEKL. J gave up 6 bases and V 4 bases, and 8 bases lay outside the gene matches. The CDR3 extends over 14 amino acids. Here the CDR3 DNA reads TGCGCCAGCAGCCGCACCGGGACAGAGGATGGCTACACCTTC. Its protein product is CASSRTGTEDGYTF.

The chain uses TRBV28 and TRBJ1-1; D is perhaps TRBD1 (6 bases). The CDR3 length is 12 residues. V lost 6 bases and J 6 bases, leaving 11 bases between the germline ends. CDR1 is MDHEN, CDR2 SYDVKM, per germline. In DNA, the CDR3 is TGTGCCAGCAGACAGGGTTCAGCTGAAGCTTTCTTT. Encoded protein: CASRQGSAEAFF.

This chain joins TRBV6-5 and TRBJ2-3, with 10 nucleotides matching TRBD2. Germline-derived CDR1 and CDR2 are MNHEY and SVGAGI. The CDR3 runs to 15 residues. V gave up 6 bases and J gave up 6 bases; unmatched junction bases: 9. In nucleotides, the CDR3 is TGTGCCAGCAGGCCCCTAGCGGGGGCCGGGGATACGCAGTATTTT. This encodes CASRPLAGAGDTQYF.

This clone was found once. The chain uses TRBV27 and TRBJ2-6; D might be TRBD1 (5 bases). CDR1 is MNHEY and CDR2 is SMNVEV in the germline V gene (reference sequence). The CDR3 totals 18 residues. V was trimmed by 2 bases and J by 0 bases, leaving 14 bases between them. DNA for the CDR3: TGTGCCAGCAGTTTAGGGAAGGGGCAATACTCTGGGGCCAACGTCCTGACTTTC. Translating it yields CASSLGKGQYSGANVLTF.

The chain couples TRBV28 to TRBJ2-3; 11 positions agree with TRBD2. The CDR3 totals 18 residues. From germline, CDR1 is MDHEN and CDR2 SYDVKM. Unmatched junction bases numbered 10, after V lost 3 bases and J lost 2 bases. The CDR3 here is CASSFPPRLAGNTDTQYF. DNA of the CDR3: TGTGCCAGCAGTTTCCCCCCTCGACTAGCGGGGAACACAGATACGCAGTATTTT. The whole variable domain, remainder taken from reference TRBV28 and TRBJ2-3, is DVKVTQSSRYLVKRTGEKVFLECVQDMDHENMFWYRQDPGLGLRLIYFSYDVKMKEKGDIPEGYSVSREKKERFSLILESASTNQTSMYLCASSFPPRLAGNTDTQYFGPGTRLTVL.

The chain uses TRBV27 and TRBJ1-4; tentatively, D is TRBD1 (6 bases). The CDR3 sequence is 16 residues long. V was clipped by 0 bases and J by 13 bases, with 21 bases between them. Germline V gene data show CDR1 as MNHEY and CDR2 as SMNVEV (reference sequence). This CDR3 is CASSLSARGSPGGLFF. For the CDR3, the DNA is TGTGCCAGCAGTTTATCAGCCAGGGGTTCCCCCGGAGGACTGTTTTTT.

The chain combines TRBV18 with TRBJ1-1, with 9 nucleotides matching TRBD1. The CDR3 has 13 amino acids. CDR1 KGHSH and CDR2 LQKENI come from the germline V gene. The V segment lost 8 bases and the J segment 7 bases; nucleotides outside the gene matches: 8. CDR3 sequence (DNA): TGTGCCAGCCGGGGACAGGGATACGGTGAAGCTTTCTTT. It specifies CASRGQGYGEAFF.

V gene TRBV30 combines with J gene TRBJ1-1; 7 bases align to TRBD1. In germline, CDR1 is GTSNPN, CDR2 SVGIG (reference sequence). The CDR3 runs to 13 residues. Germline trimming cut 7 bases from V and 1 base from J; bases unmatched to any gene: 6. CDR3 region: CALTGFANTEAFF. The CDR3 bases are TGTGCCTTGACAGGGTTCGCGAACACTGAAGCTTTCTTT.

This clone has only one observation. The V gene is TRBV2, the J gene TRBJ2-7, with a tentative D call TRBD1 (5 bases). This CDR3 is built from 14 residues. V lost 5 bases to trimming and J lost 4 bases, with 15 bases between them. CDR1 SNHLY and CDR2 FYNNEI come from the germline V gene. CDR3 loop: CASSKAGFVYEQYF. CDR3 sequence (DNA): TGTGCCAGCAGTAAGGCAGGGTTTGTTTACGAGCAGTACTTC.

This chain uses TRBV18 with TRBJ2-2; 7 bases are shared with TRBD2. The CDR3 covers 14 residues. Per the germline V gene, CDR1 is KGHSH and CDR2 is LQKENI. The V and J ends lost 3 bases and 2 bases, in that order; junction bases with no gene match: 0. CDR3 residues: CASSPGLNTGELFF. The CDR3 nucleotides are TGTGCCAGCTCACCGGGACTAAACACCGGGGAGCTGTTTTTT.

V gene TRBV6-1 combines with J gene TRBJ2-3; 8 nucleotides align to TRBD1. The CDR3 extends over 14 amino acids. Germline V gives CDR1 MNHNS, CDR2 SASEGT. V trimming: 10 bases; J trimming: 4 bases; junction bases outside the gene matches: 10. Here the CDR3 DNA reads TGTGCCAACAGGGGGGACACGGGACCAGATACGCAGTATTTT. This sequence encodes CANRGDTGPDTQYF.

This clone was observed a few times. This chain links TRBV6-1 with TRBJ1-2, with TRBD1 matching over 7 bases. CDR1 and CDR2 from the germline V gene are MNHNS and SASEGT. This CDR3 spans 15 amino acids. V was pared by 7 bases and J by 5 bases, with 13 bases of the junction left unmatched. The CDR3 is CASKNARGTAYGYTF. CDR3 nucleotides: TGTGCCAGCAAGAATGCCAGGGGGACAGCTTATGGCTACACCTTC.

The chain couples TRBV6-1 to TRBJ1-4, with 11 bases fitting TRBD1. Germline V gene sequence: CDR1 MNHNS, CDR2 SASEGT. The CDR3 has 16 amino acids. Unmatched junction bases numbered 4, after V lost 4 bases and J lost 3 bases. CDR3 nucleotides: TGTGCCAGCAGTGTAGGACAGGGGGCTGCTAATGAAAAACTGTTTTTT. Its translation is CASSVGQGAANEKLFF.

The gene calls are TRBV28 and TRBJ1-1, with a weak D call TRBD1 (6 bases). The germline V and J ends were trimmed by 4 bases and 4 bases, with 13 bases remaining between them. The CDR3 length is 14 residues. Germline V gene data show CDR1 as MDHEN and CDR2 as SYDVKM. Written as DNA, the CDR3 is TGTGCCAGCAGTTCAGGGGATGGGGGCACTGAAGCTTTCTTT. Protein: CASSSGDGGTEAFF.

This chain links TRBV5-6 with TRBJ2-7, with 9 nucleotides matching TRBD2. The junction had 14 bases not matched to a gene; V was cut back by 4 bases and J by 6 bases. This CDR3 comprises 16 residues. From germline, CDR1 is SGHDT and CDR2 YYEEEE. This CDR3 reads CASSPTGGGLASEQYF. As DNA, the CDR3 is TGTGCCAGCAGCCCCACGGGCGGGGGACTAGCATCCGAGCAGTACTTC. Full variable domain (rest looked up from reference TRBV5-6 and TRBJ2-7): DAGVTQSPTHLIKTRGQQVTLRCSPKSGHDTVSWYQQALGQGPQFIFQYYEEEERQRGNFPDRFSGHQFPNYSSELNVNALLLGDSALYLCASSPTGGGLASEQYFGPGTRLTVT.

The J gene is TRBJ2-5, the V gene TRBV4-2; 8 bases align to TRBD2. V shed 1 base, J shed 1 base, and the junction held 5 bases outside the gene matches. Per the germline V gene, CDR1 is LGHNA and CDR2 is YNFKEQ. This CDR3 region has 16 residues. This chain's CDR3 is CASSQGAGGLQETQYF. For the CDR3, the DNA is TGTGCCAGCAGCCAAGGGGCGGGGGGCCTCCAAGAGACCCAGTACTTC.

This clone was seen a handful of times. The chain recombines TRBV29-1 with TRBJ1-2; possible D gene TRBD1, 6 bases. From germline, CDR1 is SQVTM and CDR2 ANQGSEA. V lost 4 bases and J 4 bases, leaving 16 bases between the germline ends. The CDR3 length is 14 residues. The CDR3 sequence is CSVVGALDSYGYTF. In DNA, the CDR3 is TGCAGCGTTGTAGGTGCCCTGGACAGCTATGGCTACACCTTC.

The gene calls are TRBV5-4 and TRBJ1-6, with 10 bases fitting TRBD1. The V segment lost 7 bases and the J segment 18 bases; nucleotides outside the gene matches: 13. The CDR3 runs 13 residues. CDR1 and CDR2 from the germline V gene are SGHNT and YYREEE (reference sequence). DNA of the CDR3: TGTGCCAGCTCCCGGGACAGGGGTCTTGAGGACCACTTT. Translation gives CASSRDRGLEDHF.

On this clone: Other nucleotide sequences in the sample specify the same CDR3. The chain combines TRBV5-1 with TRBJ1-6; D is possibly TRBD1 (5 bases). The CDR3 totals 13 residues. Germline assignment: CDR1 SGHRS and CDR2 YFSETQ. The V end lost 0 bases, the J end lost 7 bases, and 5 bases lay between the germline ends. CDR3 bases: TGCGCCAGCAGCTTGGACAGGAATTCACCCCTCCACTTT. Its translation: CASSLDRNSPLHF.

In DNA, the CDR3 is TGTGCCAGCAGCCCCCGGGGGGGTGCCCATCAAGAGACCCAGTACTTC. It yields the protein CASSPRGGAHQETQYF. The chain joins TRBV7-9 to TRBJ2-5; TRBD2 matches 8 bases. With 5 bases clipped from V and 2 bases from J, the junction kept 10 bases outside the gene matches. Germline V CDR1 and CDR2: SEHNR, FQNEAQ (reference sequence). The length of the CDR3 is 16 residues.

The genes are TRBV28 and TRBJ2-3; 9 nucleotides line up with TRBD1. With V trimmed by 6 bases and J by 1 base, 8 bases remained unmatched. The CDR3 extends over 16 amino acids. Germline lookup yields CDR1 MDHEN and CDR2 SYDVKM. The CDR3 DNA is TGTGCCAGCAGAAATTACAGGGGGCAGCGCACAGATACGCAGTATTTT. This codes for CASRNYRGQRTDTQYF.

This chain uses TRBV11-2 with TRBJ2-2; D is perhaps TRBD1 (5 bases). V gave up 7 bases and J gave up 5 bases, with 14 bases separating them. From germline, CDR1 is SGHAT and CDR2 FQNNGV. The CDR3 sequence is 14 residues long. CDR3 loop: CASTELGRTGELFF. The CDR3 nucleotides read TGTGCCAGCACCGAACTGGGGCGTACCGGGGAGCTGTTTTTT.

The V call is TRBV30, the J call TRBJ1-2, with 7 bases fitting TRBD1. The CDR3 has 13 residues. From germline, CDR1 is GTSNPN and CDR2 SVGIG (reference sequence). V trimming: 2 bases; J trimming: 8 bases; junction bases outside the gene matches: 8. CDR3 coding DNA: TGTGCCTGGAGTTCCACAGGGGCGCGGGGCTACACCTTC. Encoded protein: CAWSSTGARGYTF. Full variable domain (rest looked up from reference TRBV30 and TRBJ1-2): SQTIHQWPATLVQPVGSPLSLECTVEGTSNPNLYWYRQAAGRGLQLLFYSVGIGQISSEVPQNLSASRPQDRQFILSSKKLLLSDSGFYLCAWSSTGARGYTFGSGTRLTVV.

The genes are TRBV5-6 and TRBJ1-2; D is perhaps TRBD1 (6 bases). The germline V and J ends were trimmed by 3 bases and 1 base, with 10 bases remaining between them. Germline CDR1 SGHDT, CDR2 YYEEEE. The CDR3 is made up of 14 amino acids. The DNA for the CDR3 is TGTGCCAGCAGCTATCACAGGGTTAACTATGGCTACACCTTC. Translation: CASSYHRVNYGYTF.

The chain recombines TRBV6-5 with TRBJ1-2; 7 positions match TRBD1. CDR1 is MNHEY, CDR2 SVGAGI, per germline. J lost 1 base, V lost 4 bases, and 6 bases had no gene match. This CDR3 has 15 residues. CDR3 amino acids: CASSSLDRINYGYTF. The CDR3 DNA is TGTGCCAGCAGTTCCCTGGACAGGATTAACTATGGCTACACCTTC.